These T cell receptor beta chains were read from a single sample in a study of identical twins. MiXCR was run by TCRdb on the 5' RACE reads, yielding one entry per CDR3 protein. The data show around 250,000 distinct CDR3 sequences, approximately 5.9% seen once. These same data were also listed under a study on T cells expressing NK-cell markers.

Sequencing input: CD8+ T cells sorted from blood. All receptors derive from a woman between 18 and 29 years old in good health. CDR3s leave out the opening cysteine and the closing phenylalanine or tryptophan. Fields, in order: V gene, CDR3 protein.

v_gene: TRBV4-2
CDR3aa: ASSQGASGGAETQY

v_gene: TRBV30
CDR3aa: AWELFTEAF

v_gene: TRBV6-5
CDR3aa: ASSYVGEDTQY

v_gene: TRBV9
CDR3aa: ASSVVPTGQGRQETQY

v_gene: TRBV15
CDR3aa: ATSGGVGNNEQF

v_gene: TRBV4-1
CDR3aa: ASSQVPPGGTEAF

v_gene: TRBV4-3
CDR3aa: ASSPDPTGSYNEQF

v_gene: TRBV4-3
CDR3aa: ASSQTGGEQY

v_gene: TRBV11-2
CDR3aa: ASSLVVYEQY

v_gene: TRBV12-5
CDR3aa: ASGLPLRQGPNNEQF

v_gene: TRBV20-1
CDR3aa: SAGTSYNEQF

v_gene: TRBV20-1
CDR3aa: SARADTDFYEQY

v_gene: TRBV6-6
CDR3aa: ASTQESNEKLF

v_gene: TRBV12-3/TRBV12-4
CDR3aa: ASSFVAHEQF

v_gene: TRBV15
CDR3aa: ATSPGAGAHNEQF

v_gene: TRBV11-1
CDR3aa: ASSFGGYGLSGANVLT

v_gene: TRBV6-5
CDR3aa: ASSYNPGGDGYT

v_gene: TRBV15
CDR3aa: ATSGGQGPYEQY

v_gene: TRBV4-3
CDR3aa: ASSSWTSGRAGGANVLT

v_gene: TRBV9
CDR3aa: ASSVAGAGYT

v_gene: TRBV2
CDR3aa: ASLFPVYGTYYEQY

v_gene: TRBV25-1
CDR3aa: ASSERPGTGKNEQY

v_gene: TRBV25-1
CDR3aa: ASSEYGRGWYEQY

v_gene: TRBV3-1
CDR3aa: ASSQRPHPGLAEKNEQF

v_gene: TRBV4-1
CDR3aa: ASSQETSYEQY

v_gene: TRBV5-8
CDR3aa: ASSFVHTGELF

v_gene: TRBV6-1
CDR3aa: ATEPTGLLYEQY

v_gene: TRBV7-9
CDR3aa: ASSSAGRAYEQY

v_gene: TRBV4-3
CDR3aa: ASSQKTSGSYNEQF

v_gene: TRBV7-8
CDR3aa: ASSFRGLALTILYNDQF

v_gene: TRBV4-3
CDR3aa: ASSQDGSLAGYNEQF

v_gene: TRBV5-6
CDR3aa: ASSLETGSSYNEQF

v_gene: TRBV12-3/TRBV12-4
CDR3aa: ASSLRGLKTDTQY

v_gene: TRBV28
CDR3aa: ASSLHLNSNQPQH

v_gene: TRBV29-1
CDR3aa: SVEKDRGYEQY

v_gene: TRBV4-1
CDR3aa: ASSQPGTGNEQF

v_gene: TRBV14
CDR3aa: ASSPDRKETQY

v_gene: TRBV29-1
CDR3aa: SVVVVSEADTQY

v_gene: TRBV11-2
CDR3aa: ASSLGARTDTQY

v_gene: TRBV18
CDR3aa: ASSLREGDNEQF

v_gene: TRBV6-1
CDR3aa: ASRVAGNTYNEQF

v_gene: TRBV6-1
CDR3aa: ASSESAEV

v_gene: TRBV7-2
CDR3aa: ATSPGTGNTGELF